The present T cell receptor beta chain was sequenced within a study of T cell changes during pregnancy in multiple sclerosis. Produced via immunoSEQ multiplex PCR; TCRdb's table is partial and in-frame only. The sample yields under 45,000 clones, roughly 89% seen once. Source: CD4+ T cells from peripheral blood mononuclear cells, taken in the second trimester of pregnancy. This receptor was identified in a female donor in good health, enrolled as a control in a pregnancy study.

The chain's CDR3 is CASGLVGSGQGFTGELFF. The DNA for the CDR3 is TGTGCTAGTGGTTTGGTAGGGTCGGGACAGGGCTTTACCGGGGAGCTGTTTTTT. This chain connects TRBV12-5 to TRBJ2-2; 9 nucleotides agree with TRBD1. After removal of 0 bases from V and 5 bases from J, the junction contained 10 bases not matched to a gene. Germline V gene sequence: CDR1 LGHNT, CDR2 FRNRAP. The CDR3 is 18 amino acids.